Listed here are 28 T cell receptor beta chains from one sample, sequenced in a study of blood T cell repertoires in COVID-19. The protocol was immunoSEQ multiplex PCR, while the TCRdb copy is restricted to in-frame clones and leaves out a portion. The sample holds tens of thousands of clones; 86% are singletons and the top ten take 15% to 20%. Sequencing was done on a sample of peripheral blood. Receptor source: a man aged 55 to 70 with active or convalescent COVID-19.

J is TRBJ1-1 and V is TRBV28; perhaps TRBD1 as D (6 bases). V lost 11 bases to trimming and J lost 7 bases, with 23 bases between them. The CDR3 spans 14 residues. Germline-derived CDR1 and CDR2 are MDHEN and SYDVKM. The CDR3 DNA reads as TGTGCCTCCTCCCGCCCCGGACAGAGCTATGAAGCTTTCTTT. It translates to CASSRPGQSYEAFF.

The chain couples TRBV10-3 to TRBJ1-4; no definite D call. The CDR3 length is 12 residues. V lost 11 bases and J 6 bases, leaving 13 bases between the germline ends. Germline loops: CDR1 ENHRY, CDR2 SYGVKD. The CDR3 sequence: CAPQGGHEKLFF. For the CDR3, the DNA is TGTGCCCCCCAAGGAGGGCATGAAAAACTGTTTTTT.

This chain joins TRBV19 and TRBJ2-5, with 13 bases fitting TRBD2. The CDR3 contains 19 residues. With V trimmed by 5 bases and J by 0 bases, 12 bases remained unmatched. The germline gives CDR1 LNHDA, CDR2 SQIVND (reference sequence). CDR3 nucleotides: TGTGCCAGTAGTCCAAGAGGACTAGCGGGGGCCGGGTACCAAGAGACCCAGTACTTC. It translates to CASSPRGLAGAGYQETQYF.

The chain's CDR3 is CASSPGQGLVQPQHF. The CDR3 nucleotides read TGTGCCAGCTCACCCGGACAGGGTTTGGTTCAGCCCCAGCATTTT. V usage is TRBV18 and J usage is TRBJ1-5; TRBD1 aligns across 8 bases. After removal of 3 bases from V and 6 bases from J, the junction contained 7 bases not matched to a gene. Germline V gives CDR1 KGHSH, CDR2 LQKENI. The CDR3 runs 15 residues.

The rearrangement uses TRBV6-2 or TRBV6-3 and TRBJ1-4; D unresolved. V dropped 6 bases and J dropped 8 bases, with 28 bases sitting between them. The CDR3 has 18 amino acids. Germline-derived CDR1 and CDR2 are MNHEY and SVGEGT. The CDR3 sequence is CASSPGQPRFGFQEKLFF. The CDR3 DNA follows: TGTGCCAGCAGCCCTGGGCAGCCCCGGTTTGGGTTTCAGGAAAAACTGTTTTTT.

This clone was seen a handful of times. The chain employs TRBV5-1 and TRBJ2-3, with 7 bases that match TRBD1. Trimming took 0 bases from V and 2 from J; bases not matched to a gene: 6. Germline V gene sequence: CDR1 SGHRS, CDR2 YFSETQ. The CDR3 totals 16 residues. The CDR3 here is CASSLGRDSTTDTQYF. The CDR3 DNA is TGCGCCAGCAGCTTGGGCAGGGACAGTACCACAGATACGCAGTATTTT.

This chain connects TRBV10-2 to TRBJ1-5; 8 nucleotides agree with TRBD1. In germline, CDR1 is WSHSY, CDR2 SAAADI. The CDR3 has 12 residues. Trimming removed 7 bases from V and 7 bases from J; junction bases left unmatched: 3. The CDR3 spells CASKTGVQPQHF. CDR3 coding DNA: TGCGCCAGCAAGACAGGGGTACAGCCCCAGCATTTT.

The chain is built from TRBV7-9 and TRBJ1-2, with D possibly TRBD1 on 6 matching bases. V shed 3 bases and J shed 5 bases, with 19 bases lying between them. CDR3 length: 16 residues. Looked up from germline, CDR1 is SEHNR and CDR2 is FQNEAQ (reference sequence). CDR3 protein: CASSLDSRYNLYGYTF. CDR3 in DNA: TGTGCCAGCAGCTTGGACAGCAGGTATAACTTATATGGCTACACCTTC.

The rearrangement joins TRBV5-1 to TRBJ1-3; 7 bases align to TRBD1. The V and J ends lost 0 bases and 0 bases, in that order; junction bases with no gene match: 12. CDR3 size: 19 residues. The germline CDR1 and CDR2 sequences are SGHRS and YFSETQ. CDR3 protein: CASSLAGTAALTSGNTIYF. The CDR3 DNA follows: TGCGCCAGCAGCTTGGCCGGGACAGCTGCCCTGACCTCTGGAAACACCATATATTTT.

This clone was seen a handful of times. V gene TRBV5-6 combines with J gene TRBJ1-2; 7 bases fit TRBD1. CDR1 and CDR2 (germline): SGHDT, YYEEEE. CDR3 length equals 13 residues. J was trimmed by 8 bases and V by 0 bases; bases with no gene match: 4. CDR3 sequence: CASSLVQGGGYTF. The CDR3, as DNA: TGTGCCAGCAGCTTGGTCCAGGGGGGAGGCTACACCTTC.

The chain is built from TRBV7-9 and TRBJ1-5; 10 bases fit TRBD1. The CDR3 is 15 residues long. In germline, CDR1 is SEHNR, CDR2 FQNEAQ (reference sequence). Trimming cost V 1 base and J 7 bases; bases outside gene matches: 4. The CDR3 reads CASSLGGTGEQPQHF. The CDR3 nucleotides are TGTGCCAGCAGCTTAGGAGGGACAGGGGAACAGCCCCAGCATTTT.

This clone was counted between two and nine times. CDR3 residues: CASSTRGLTGNTIYF. Here the CDR3 DNA reads TGTGCCAGCAGTACAAGGGGTTTGACTGGAAACACCATATATTTT. V gene TRBV28 combines with J gene TRBJ1-3, with D perhaps matching TRBD1 (5 bases). Germline loops: CDR1 MDHEN, CDR2 SYDVKM. The V end lost 5 bases, the J end lost 2 bases, and 13 bases lay between the germline ends. The CDR3 is 15 residues long. Drawing the rest from reference TRBV28 and TRBJ1-3, the complete variable domain is DVKVTQSSRYLVKRTGEKVFLECVQDMDHENMFWYRQDPGLGLRLIYFSYDVKMKEKGDIPEGYSVSREKKERFSLILESASTNQTSMYLCASSTRGLTGNTIYFGEGSWLTVV.

The rearrangement joins TRBV5-4 to TRBJ2-7; 10 nucleotides line up with TRBD1. Germline CDR1 reads SGHNT; CDR2 reads YYREEE (reference sequence). Losses at the gene ends were 5 bases for V and 4 bases for J; bases not matched to a gene: 9. CDR3 size: 15 residues. The CDR3 coding sequence is TGTGCCAGCAGTAAGTCGGGACAGGGGTATTACGAGCAGTACTTC. It specifies CASSKSGQGYYEQYF.

This sequence joins TRBV11-2 and TRBJ2-1; D uncertain. Trimming cost V 5 bases and J 4 bases, with 18 bases left between them. This CDR3 is built from 16 residues. Looked up from germline, CDR1 is SGHAT and CDR2 is FQNNGV. The DNA of the CDR3 is TGTGCCAGCAGCCGTAGCCAAATTCAAAGTTACAATGAGCAGTTCTTC. Translated, it gives CASSRSQIQSYNEQFF.

The rearrangement uses TRBV5-6 and TRBJ2-5; 8 positions match TRBD1. This CDR3 is 14 amino acids long. CDR1 and CDR2 from the germline V gene are SGHDT and YYEEEE. The trim removed 0 bases at V and 5 bases at J, leaving 3 bases unmatched. As DNA, the CDR3 is TGTGCCAGCAGCTTGGGGACAGGGACGGAGACCCAGTACTTC. Translation gives CASSLGTGTETQYF.

V is TRBV2 and J is TRBJ1-1; D uncertain. The CDR3 is made up of 14 amino acids. Germline CDR1 SNHLY, CDR2 FYNNEI. With 6 bases removed from V and 4 bases from J, the gap between germline ends came to 15 bases. The CDR3 loop is CASSVLLLGTEAFF. The CDR3 coding sequence is TGTGCCAGCAGCGTCCTATTACTAGGCACTGAAGCTTTCTTT.

This clone came up once. The V and J genes are TRBV4-1 and TRBJ2-6; 7 bases fit TRBD1. Per the germline V gene, CDR1 is MGHRA and CDR2 is YSYEKL. V shed 4 bases and J 2 bases; nucleotides not matched to a gene: 2. The CDR3 is made up of 15 amino acids. The CDR3 reads CASSPTGAGANVLTF. CDR3 sequence (DNA): TGCGCCAGCAGCCCCACAGGGGCTGGGGCCAACGTCCTGACTTTC.

J is TRBJ1-3 and V is TRBV5-1; D might be TRBD1 (5 bases). The V end lost 4 bases, the J end lost 7 bases, and 15 bases lay between the germline ends. Germline assignment: CDR1 SGHRS and CDR2 YFSETQ. The CDR3 has 14 amino acids. The CDR3 is CASSQDSFSNTIYF. In DNA form, the CDR3 reads TGCGCCAGCAGCCAAGACAGTTTTTCGAACACCATATATTTT.

The genes are TRBV6-5 and TRBJ2-3, with 7 bases fitting TRBD1. There are 15 residues in the CDR3. In germline, CDR1 is MNHEY, CDR2 SVGAGI. The V gene end was trimmed by 6 bases and the J gene end by 1 base; junction bases not matched to a gene: 7. CDR3 in DNA: TGTGCCAGCAGGGGACAGCGCCAGGGCACAGATACGCAGTATTTT. Translated, it gives CASRGQRQGTDTQYF.

The rearrangement joins TRBV6-1 to TRBJ1-5; no definite D call. The CDR3 covers 16 residues. Trimming took off 3 bases at V and 3 bases at J, with 15 bases between the two ends. CDR1 and CDR2 from the germline V gene are MNHNS and SASEGT. For the CDR3, the DNA is TGTGCCAGCAGTGACCGCCGCGGACTGCCCAATCAGCCCCAGCATTTT. Encoded protein: CASSDRRGLPNQPQHF.

CDR3: CASSSQGNQPQHF. For the CDR3, the DNA is TGTGCCAGCAGCTCACAGGGGAATCAGCCCCAGCATTTT. The chain is built from TRBV11-2 and TRBJ1-5; TRBD1 matches 7 bases. The V and J ends lost 4 bases and 4 bases, in that order; junction bases with no gene match: 1. Germline CDR1 is SGHAT and CDR2 is FQNNGV. The CDR3 has 13 residues. Full variable domain (rest looked up from reference TRBV11-2 and TRBJ1-5): EAGVAQSPRYKIIEKRQSVAFWCNPISGHATLYWYQQILGQGPKLLIQFQNNGVVDDSQLPKDRFSAERLKGVDSTLKIQPAKLEDSAVYLCASSSQGNQPQHFGDGTRLSIL.

V is TRBV24-1 and J is TRBJ2-2; 8 bases are a match to TRBD1. Per germline, CDR1 KGHDR and CDR2 SFDVKD. The CDR3 covers 16 residues. J lost 0 bases, V lost 9 bases, and 8 bases had no gene match. The CDR3 bases are TGTGCCACCGCCGCTAGGGACAGGCCGAACACCGGGGAGCTGTTTTTT. Protein: CATAARDRPNTGELFF.

V is TRBV7-8 and J is TRBJ1-2; a weak D match, TRBD1 (6 bases). The length of the CDR3 is 14 residues. Germline CDR1 reads SGHVS; CDR2 reads FQNEAQ. Deletions cut 5 bases from V and 2 bases from J, with 12 bases between. This CDR3 reads CASSRQTGNYGYTF. The CDR3 DNA is TGTGCCAGCAGCCGGCAGACAGGAAACTATGGCTACACCTTC. Looking up the rest from reference TRBV7-8 and TRBJ1-2 gives the full variable domain: GAGVSQSPRYKVAKRGQDVALRCDPISGHVSLFWYQQALGQGPEFLTYFQNEAQLDKSGLPSDRFFAERPEGSVSTLKIQRTQQEDSAVYLCASSRQTGNYGYTFGSGTRLTVV.

This clone ranks as medium-sized. The chain employs TRBV3-1 (or the pseudogene TRBV3-2) and TRBJ2-1; maybe TRBD2 (5 bases). Germline CDR1 is LGHDT and CDR2 is YNNKEL (reference sequence). The ends were cut back, 1 base at V and 9 bases at J, with 13 bases in the middle. The CDR3 is 14 residues long. The CDR3 sequence is CASSQVRGRGEQFF. CDR3 in DNA: TGTGCCAGCAGCCAAGTTAGAGGCCGGGGTGAGCAGTTCTTC.

The chain carries TRBV2 and TRBJ1-2; TRBD1 agrees at 9 bases. The trim removed 6 bases at V and 1 base at J, leaving 3 bases unmatched. The CDR3 loop spans 14 amino acids. In germline, CDR1 is SNHLY, CDR2 FYNNEI. CDR3 sequence reads: CASRGQGDNYGYTF. CDR3 DNA sequence: TGTGCCAGCAGGGGACAGGGAGATAACTATGGCTACACCTTC.

J is TRBJ2-1 and V is TRBV11-3, with TRBD1 matching over 9 bases. Germline V gene data show CDR1 as SGHNT and CDR2 as YENEEA. V dropped 4 bases and J dropped 9; count of bases not matched to a gene: 10. The CDR3 has 15 residues. Here the CDR3 DNA reads TGTGCCAGCAGCTCCCCCGGGACAGGGCACGTTGAGCAGTTCTTC. Encoded protein: CASSSPGTGHVEQFF.

The chain is built from TRBV18 and TRBJ2-2; D not certain. Trimming removed 6 bases at V and 0 bases at J, with 8 bases between. Germline loops: CDR1 KGHSH, CDR2 LQKENI. The CDR3 has 14 residues. The CDR3 region is CASSSVTNTGELFF. CDR3 coding DNA: TGTGCCAGCTCTTCGGTCACGAACACCGGGGAGCTGTTTTTT.

The chain uses TRBV5-4 and TRBJ2-1, with TRBD1 matching 8 bases. The CDR3 contains 14 residues. In germline, CDR1 is SGHNT, CDR2 YYREEE (reference sequence). V lost 4 bases and J lost 7; bases outside the gene matches: 7. The CDR3 nucleotides are TGTGCCAGCAGCCCGAGGACAGGGACAAATGAGCAGTTCTTC. The encoded protein is CASSPRTGTNEQFF. Together with reference TRBV5-4 and TRBJ2-1, the CDR3 gives the full variable domain: ETGVTQSPTHLIKTRGQQVTLRCSSQSGHNTVSWYQQALGQGPQFIFQYYREEENGRGNFPPRFSGLQFPNYSSELNVNALELDDSALYLCASSPRTGTNEQFFGPGTRLTVL.